One sample yielded the 32 T cell receptor beta chains listed below, sequenced in a study of blood T cell repertoires in COVID-19. Profiled with immunoSEQ multiplex PCR; TCRdb holds only in-frame clones, not every one. The data show over 300,000 clones, 70% to 90% seen once. Source material: PBMCs or T cells enriched from blood (not recorded which). These receptors all stem from a man aged 25-40 years who had recovered from COVID-19.

The rearrangement joins TRBV2 to TRBJ1-6, with TRBD1 identical over 7 bases. V lost 6 bases to trimming and J lost 4 bases; unmatched junction nucleotides: 6. The V gene's germline CDR1 is SNHLY and CDR2 FYNNEI. CDR3 size: 15 residues. The CDR3 is CASSQGGGYNSPLHF. The CDR3 coding sequence is TGTGCCAGCAGCCAGGGGGGCGGGTATAATTCACCCCTCCACTTT. The entire variable domain, with the rest obtained from reference TRBV2 and TRBJ1-6, is as follows: EPEVTQTPSHQVTQMGQEVILRCVPISNHLYFYWYRQILGQKVEFLVSFYNNEISEKSEIFDDQFSVERPDGSNFTLKIRSTKLEDSAMYFCASSQGGGYNSPLHFGNGTRLTVT.

V usage is TRBV7-2 and J usage is TRBJ2-5; 9 bases fit TRBD2. The germline CDR1 and CDR2 sequences are SGHTA and FQGNSA. The CDR3 is 16 amino acids. V shed 3 bases and J 1 base; nucleotides not matched to a gene: 6. Here the CDR3 reads CASSFPLGLAQETQYF. The CDR3 DNA reads as TGTGCCAGCAGCTTTCCTTTGGGACTAGCCCAAGAGACCCAGTACTTC.

DNA for the CDR3: TGTGCCAGCAGCCAAACCTTTGGGACAGGGTTCTCTGGGGCCAACGTCCTGACTTTC. As protein: CASSQTFGTGFSGANVLTF. The rearrangement joins TRBV14 to TRBJ2-6; 9 bases agree with TRBD1. Germline V gives CDR1 SGHDN, CDR2 FVKESK. V was clipped by 2 bases and J by 0 bases; unmatched bases: 8. The CDR3 runs to 19 residues.

This rearrangement joins TRBV27 to TRBJ2-1; D gene unclear. The V end lost 4 bases, the J end lost 9 bases, and 7 bases lay between the germline ends. In germline, CDR1 is MNHEY, CDR2 SMNVEV (reference sequence). CDR3 length equals 11 residues. CDR3 sequence reads: CASSSFGEQFF. CDR3 in DNA: TGTGCCAGCAGTTCATTCGGTGAGCAGTTCTTC.

The chain combines TRBV7-9 with TRBJ1-4; 9 bases match TRBD1. The CDR3 runs 14 residues. V gave up 5 bases and J gave up 7 bases; unmatched junction bases: 5. The V gene's germline CDR1 is SEHNR and CDR2 FQNEAQ (reference sequence). CDR3 amino acids: CASSATGGSEKLFF. DNA for the CDR3: TGTGCCAGCAGCGCGACAGGGGGTAGTGAAAAACTGTTTTTT.

The chain has TRBV30 and TRBJ1-6; 7 nucleotides align to TRBD1. In germline, CDR1 is GTSNPN, CDR2 SVGIG (reference sequence). V lost 4 bases, J lost 11 bases, and 8 bases stayed unmatched. This CDR3 region has 13 residues. DNA of the CDR3: TGTGCCTGGACAGAGACAGGGCTGACACCCCTCCACTTT. It specifies CAWTETGLTPLHF.

The chain has TRBV6-5 and TRBJ1-2, with D possibly TRBD1 on 5 matching bases. There are 14 residues in the CDR3. Germline V gene lookup returns CDR1 MNHEY and CDR2 SVGAGI. V shed 2 bases and J shed 4 bases, with 11 bases lying between them. The CDR3 loop reads CASSYDWRGYGYTF. As DNA, the CDR3 is TGTGCCAGCAGTTACGACTGGAGGGGCTATGGCTACACCTTC.

V and J are TRBV27 and TRBJ2-7; D perhaps matches TRBD2 (6 bases). Trimming shortened V by 5 bases and J by 3 bases, and 17 bases separated the two germline ends. The CDR3 sequence is 15 residues long. Germline CDR1 reads MNHEY; CDR2 reads SMNVEV (reference sequence). The CDR3 region has the DNA TGTGCCAGCAGTCCCCGAGGCGGGGTGATCTACGAGCAGTACTTC. Its translation: CASSPRGGVIYEQYF.

The chain combines TRBV14 with TRBJ1-1; no firm D call. The V end lost 7 bases, the J end lost 1 base, and 10 bases lay between the germline ends. The CDR3 sequence is 13 residues long. Germline values: CDR1 SGHDN, CDR2 FVKESK. In nucleotides, the CDR3 is TGTGCCAGCACTCGCCAGTCGAACACTGAAGCTTTCTTT. As protein: CASTRQSNTEAFF.

This rearrangement joins TRBV6-6 to TRBJ2-1; a possible D gene is TRBD2 (6 bases). V was cut by 4 bases and J by 5 bases, with 15 bases left in between. CDR3 length: 15 amino acids. Germline assignment: CDR1 MNHNY and CDR2 SVGAGI (reference sequence). The CDR3 loop is CASSFPGVVNNEQFF. For the CDR3, the DNA is TGTGCCAGCAGTTTTCCGGGGGTAGTGAACAATGAGCAGTTCTTC.

J is TRBJ1-6 and V is TRBV7-3; TRBD1 is a possible D gene (6 bases). Deletions cut 5 bases from V and 6 bases from J, with 14 bases between. The V gene's germline CDR1 is SGHTA and CDR2 FQGTGA. The CDR3 extends over 15 amino acids. As DNA, the CDR3 is TGTGCCAGCAGCGAAAGGGGGGGCGGTAATTCACCCCTCCACTTT. Translating gives CASSERGGGNSPLHF.

This clone was seen a single time. Here the CDR3 reads CASSRKSAGTEAFF. The CDR3 DNA follows: TGTGCCAGCAGCCGAAAATCAGCGGGCACTGAAGCTTTCTTT. This rearrangement joins TRBV3-1 (or the pseudogene TRBV3-2) to TRBJ1-1; D is undetermined. In germline, CDR1 is LGHDT, CDR2 YNNKEL (reference sequence). Trimming stripped 4 bases from V and 4 bases from J, with 13 bases between. This CDR3 comprises 14 residues.

V gene TRBV10-3 combines with J gene TRBJ2-2, with 7 bases identical to TRBD1. There are 15 residues in the CDR3. Germline CDR1 is ENHRY and CDR2 is SYGVKD. Unmatched junction bases numbered 4, after V lost 6 bases and J lost 0 bases. Here the CDR3 reads CAIRTGTANTGELFF. CDR3 in DNA: TGTGCCATCAGGACCGGGACAGCGAACACCGGGGAGCTGTTTTTT.

The genes are TRBV5-4 and TRBJ2-7; D gene unclear. V was clipped by 1 base and J by 3 bases, with 5 bases between them. CDR3 length equals 12 residues. CDR1 is SGHNT, CDR2 YYREEE, per germline (reference sequence). The chain's CDR3 is CASSLNSYEQYF. CDR3 sequence (DNA): TGTGCCAGCAGCTTGAACAGCTACGAGCAGTACTTC.

V is TRBV6-5 and J is TRBJ1-6, with D possibly matching TRBD1 (5 bases). Germline lookup yields CDR1 MNHEY and CDR2 SVGAGI. Trimming removed 5 bases at V and 7 bases at J, with 15 bases between. The CDR3 is 15 residues long. In DNA, the CDR3 is TGTGCCAGCAGTCGGACATTGGGTGGGAATTCACCCCTCCACTTT. Translated, it gives CASSRTLGGNSPLHF.

V is TRBV2 and J is TRBJ2-1, with a possible D match to TRBD2 (5 bases). The V and J ends lost 7 bases and 0 bases respectively, with 7 bases between them. The CDR3 is 13 amino acids. Germline CDR1 is SNHLY and CDR2 is FYNNEI. Here the CDR3 DNA reads TGTGCCAGCATGGCGGGCTCCTACAATGAGCAGTTCTTC. Its translation is CASMAGSYNEQFF.

This chain links TRBV5-1 with TRBJ2-2; 8 nucleotides align to TRBD2. This CDR3 spans 13 amino acids. After removal of 6 bases from V and 6 bases from J, the junction contained 4 bases not matched to a gene. Looked up from germline, CDR1 is SGHRS and CDR2 is YFSETQ. In DNA, the CDR3 is TGCGCCAGCAAGTTAGCGGGGCCCGGGGAGCTGTTTTTT. This translates into CASKLAGPGELFF.

V and J are TRBV3-1 (or the pseudogene TRBV3-2) and TRBJ2-7, with TRBD2 matching 15 bases. The CDR3 has 16 residues. Germline values: CDR1 LGHDT, CDR2 YNNKEL (reference sequence). The V gene end was trimmed by 1 base and the J gene end by 8 bases; junction bases not matched to a gene: 6. DNA of the CDR3: TGTGCCAGCAGCCAAGGGACTAGCGGGGGGGCGGAGAAGCAGTACTTC. Translated, it gives CASSQGTSGGAEKQYF.

V gene TRBV30 combines with J gene TRBJ2-7, with D unresolved. CDR1 GTSNPN and CDR2 SVGIG come from the germline V gene (reference sequence). Trimming cost V 0 bases and J 6 bases, with 12 bases left between them. CDR3 length: 13 residues. CDR3 bases: TGTGCCTGGAGTGTGCCCGGTTCGAGCGAGCAGTACTTC. It is translated as CAWSVPGSSEQYF.

This clone was seen a single time. This rearrangement joins TRBV9 to TRBJ1-2; D call uncertain. V lost 3 bases and J lost 3, with 15 bases in between. Germline-derived CDR1 and CDR2 are SGDLS and YYNGEE. The CDR3 spans 15 residues. The CDR3 is CASSAHGRTHYGYTF. The CDR3 DNA sequence: TGTGCCAGCAGCGCCCATGGCAGGACTCACTATGGCTACACCTTC.

The chain uses TRBV29-1 and TRBJ1-4; tentatively, D is TRBD1 (6 bases). From germline, CDR1 is SQVTM and CDR2 ANQGSEA. This CDR3 spans 12 amino acids. Trimming left V 4 bases short and J 5 bases short, with 8 bases between. The CDR3 region is CSVGQGNEKLFF. The CDR3 DNA is TGCAGCGTTGGGCAGGGGAATGAAAAACTGTTTTTT.

This sequence joins TRBV29-1 and TRBJ1-2, with TRBD1 as a possible D gene (6 bases). The CDR3 runs 15 residues. Per germline, CDR1 SQVTM and CDR2 ANQGSEA. Trimming pared 5 bases from V and 4 bases from J, leaving 20 bases between. The CDR3, as DNA: TGCAGCGTTCCGATGCGGACAGAAATTTTCTATGGCTACACCTTC. This sequence encodes CSVPMRTEIFYGYTF.

As for this clone: Distinct nucleotide sequences in the sample also encode this CDR3. The gene calls are TRBV4-2 and TRBJ1-3; 7 bases fit TRBD1. There are 15 residues in the CDR3. Germline assignment: CDR1 LGHNA and CDR2 YNFKEQ. Losses at the gene ends were 2 bases for V and 1 base for J; bases not matched to a gene: 2. The DNA of the CDR3 is TGTGCCAGCAGCCAACCGACAGGGTCTGGAAACACCATATATTTT. This gives the protein CASSQPTGSGNTIYF.

The chain employs TRBV2 and TRBJ1-1, with a weak D call TRBD1 (5 bases). This CDR3 region has 12 residues. V was pared by 3 bases and J by 9 bases, with 11 bases between. The germline CDR1 and CDR2 sequences are SNHLY and FYNNEI. The CDR3 nucleotides are TGTGCCAGCAGTGAGGAGACAGCTAAAGCTTTCTTT. It is translated as CASSEETAKAFF. The full variable domain, in which reference TRBV2 and TRBJ1-1 provide the parts outside the CDR3, is EPEVTQTPSHQVTQMGQEVILRCVPISNHLYFYWYRQILGQKVEFLVSFYNNEISEKSEIFDDQFSVERPDGSNFTLKIRSTKLEDSAMYFCASSEETAKAFFGQGTRLTVV.

The V gene is TRBV9, the J gene TRBJ2-3, with D unclear. V dropped 0 bases and J dropped 1 base, with 18 bases sitting between them. Germline CDR1 and CDR2: SGDLS and YYNGEE. The CDR3 covers 18 residues. For the CDR3, the DNA is TGTGCCAGCAGCGTAGACAGAACGAGACCCTCGGGCACAGATACGCAGTATTTT. This gives the protein CASSVDRTRPSGTDTQYF.

CDR3 sequence: CASSFRMLAGGFSREQYF. The CDR3 nucleotides are TGCGCCAGCAGCTTCAGGATGCTAGCGGGGGGATTTTCCCGCGAGCAGTACTTC. The rearrangement joins TRBV5-1 to TRBJ2-7, with 11 bases aligning to TRBD2. Germline CDR1 and CDR2: SGHRS and YFSETQ. Unmatched junction bases numbered 16, after V lost 2 bases and J lost 6 bases. This CDR3 region has 18 residues.

CDR3 nucleotide sequence: TGTGCCAGCAGCATCAATAGCGGGGACCACAGGAATGAGCAGTTCTTC. It codes for CASSINSGDHRNEQFF. The chain is built from TRBV5-6 and TRBJ2-1; the match to TRBD2 covers 8 bases. Germline V gives CDR1 SGHDT, CDR2 YYEEEE. Germline trimming cut 4 bases from V and 7 bases from J; bases unmatched to any gene: 13. The CDR3 runs 16 residues.

V usage is TRBV4-2 and J usage is TRBJ1-1; D gene unclear. V lost 0 bases, J lost 1 base, and 12 bases lay in between. In germline, CDR1 is LGHNA, CDR2 YNFKEQ. The CDR3 is 16 amino acids. The DNA of the CDR3 is TGTGCCAGCAGCCAAGATAAGAGACTCAGGAACACTGAAGCTTTCTTT. Translated: CASSQDKRLRNTEAFF.

The V call is TRBV24-1, the J call TRBJ1-6; no clear D. Germline loops: CDR1 KGHDR, CDR2 SFDVKD. V was pared by 7 bases and J by 15 bases, with 6 bases between. This CDR3 comprises 9 residues. CDR3 sequence: CATREGLHF. CDR3 nucleotide sequence: TGTGCCACCAGGGAGGGCCTCCACTTT.

This chain links TRBV29-1 with TRBJ2-1; possibly TRBD2 for D (7 bases). There are 13 residues in the CDR3. The germline V and J ends were trimmed by 7 bases and 8 bases, with 18 bases remaining between them. CDR1 is SQVTM and CDR2 is ANQGSEA in the germline V gene. CDR3 protein: CSAEGGVLYEQFF. CDR3 nucleotide sequence: TGCAGCGCCGAGGGGGGGGTGTTATATGAGCAGTTCTTC.

The rearrangement links TRBV19 to TRBJ1-4, with TRBD1 as a possible D gene (5 bases). The CDR3 is made up of 16 amino acids. CDR1 is LNHDA and CDR2 is SQIVND in the germline V gene (reference sequence). V shed 1 base and J shed 5 bases, with 14 bases lying between them. This CDR3 is CASSIGYDSPNEKLFF. The CDR3 DNA is TGTGCCAGTAGTATAGGTTATGACAGCCCCAATGAAAAACTGTTTTTT. Full variable domain (outside the CDR3, taken from reference TRBV19 and TRBJ1-4): DGGITQSPKYLFRKEGQNVTLSCEQNLNHDAMYWYRQDPGQGLRLIYYSQIVNDFQKGDIAEGYSVSREKKESFPLTVTSAQKNPTAFYLCASSIGYDSPNEKLFFGSGTQLSVL.

The chain links TRBV7-2 to TRBJ1-6, with 8 bases aligning to TRBD1. The CDR3 has 16 amino acids. The V and J ends lost 5 bases and 9 bases, in that order; junction bases with no gene match: 12. The germline V gene encodes CDR1 SGHTA and CDR2 FQGNSA. The CDR3 region is CASSPGRTGHSSPLHF. Written as DNA, the CDR3 is TGTGCCAGCAGCCCCGGTAGGACAGGGCATTCTTCACCCCTCCACTTT.